The following is a T cell receptor beta chain sequence with its context. No antigen is known for it. Within one base of it there is no much larger clone, and no base qualities were kept. The sample originates from a study of OX40 agonist ivuxolimab in advanced cancers. About the investigation overall: The costimulatory receptor OX40 (CD134) was targeted by ivuxolimab, a fully human IgG2 agonistic monoclonal antibody. Peripheral TCRbeta sequencing aimed to test whether ivuxolimab altered TCR sequence diversity and caused clonal T-cell expansion. The paper reports the monotherapy dose-escalation portion (N of about 54 patients) of the phase I ivuxolimab trial. Of the roughly 50 dose-escalation patients, hepatocellular carcinoma was present in 19, melanoma in around 15, renal cell carcinoma in 9 and head and neck cancer in 9. The dose-escalation cohort was 82.7% male with a mean age of around 64 years, ranging from about 23 to 85. Prior anti-PD-1, anti-PD-L1 or anti-CTLA-4 therapy was permitted, and 40% of dose-escalation patients had received checkpoint inhibitors. Partial responses were achieved by three dose-escalation patients, of whom one had hepatocellular carcinoma and two had cutaneous melanoma. Intravenous ivuxolimab was administered to patients every 2 weeks at six dose levels: 0.01, 0.1, 0.3, 1.5, 3 and 10 mg/kg. Summary of the overall study and its limitations: At doses of 0.1 to 3.0 mg/kg, clonal expansion of both CD4+ and CD8+ T cells in blood was seen between baseline and week 6. In partial responders in the 0.1-3.0 mg/kg groups, normalized peripheral clonal expansion was found to be among the lowest, especially among CD8+ T cells. The antigen specificity of the clonally expanded peripheral T cells was not determined. Low levels of normalized T-cell clonal expansion were also seen in some nonresponding patients. After ivuxolimab, CD8+ T cells had more expanded clones than CD4+ T cells on average.

To sequence the TCRbeta CDR3 region, genomic DNA was isolated from the sorted cells. The immunoSEQ Assay was used to sequence the TCRbeta CDR3 regions. Here the immuneACCESS table is served through TCRdb, limited to in-frame sequences with V and J called. Missing clones are a known gap in these copies; in checked studies unresolved V genes cover under half, and the rest lacks a known reason. The sample contains 40,000 to 60,000 clones, 80% to 85% of them found a single time. In total, the top ten clones hold roughly 3% of the sample. The trial excluded patients who had a history of autoimmune disease or who were on systemic immunosuppression. Peripheral blood for TCR sequencing was drawn from every dose cohort at baseline, at cycle 4 day 1 and at cycle 7 day 1. Samples came from an open-label, multicenter, first-in-human phase I dose-escalation trial of ivuxolimab. Adults with locally advanced or metastatic melanoma, renal cell carcinoma, hepatocellular carcinoma or head and neck squamous cell carcinoma were enrolled in the trial. Before TCR sequencing, CD4+ and CD8+ T cells were separately sorted from peripheral blood.

V sheds 6 bases and J sheds 5 bases, leaving 16 bases between their ends. CDR1 and CDR2 are read off the germline V gene as MNHEY and SVGAGI. The CDR3 sequence holds 14 residues, the cysteine and phenylalanine included. Of the read, only the CDR3 DNA is kept; its 42 bases are in frame from base 1. This chain is built from TRBV6-5 and TRBJ1-2; TRBD1 is a weak D gene call, 6 bases matching. Sequenced here: CD4+ or CD8+ T cells sorted from blood, sampled in a trial of the OX40 agonist ivuxolimab. This sequence originates from an adult with an advanced solid tumor such as melanoma, head and neck, liver or kidney cancer. In nucleotides, the sequence is TGTGCCAGCAGGCCCGCAGGGGACCCTTATGGCTACACCTTC. The resulting protein is CASRPAGDPYGYTF.